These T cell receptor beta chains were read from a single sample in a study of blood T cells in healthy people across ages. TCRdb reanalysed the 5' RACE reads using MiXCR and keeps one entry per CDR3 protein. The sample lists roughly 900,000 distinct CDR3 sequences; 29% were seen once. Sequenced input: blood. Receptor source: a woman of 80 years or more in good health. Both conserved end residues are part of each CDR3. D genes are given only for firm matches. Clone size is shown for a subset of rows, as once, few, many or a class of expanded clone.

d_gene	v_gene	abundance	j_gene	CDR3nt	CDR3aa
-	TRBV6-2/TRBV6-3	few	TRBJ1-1	TGTGCCAGCAGTTACGACATTTTAGGTACTTCTGAAGCTTTCTTT	CASSYDILGTSEAFF
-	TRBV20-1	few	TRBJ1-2	TGCAGTGCTAGAGCCCCGGACAGTCTCATAAGAGGCTACACCTTC	CSARAPDSLIRGYTF
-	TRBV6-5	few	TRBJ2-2	TGTGCCAGCAGGGCGGGATATGGCGGGGAGCTGTTTTTT	CASRAGYGGELFF
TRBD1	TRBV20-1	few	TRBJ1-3	TGCAGTGCGATACCGGGACAGGGGTTCGGAAACACCATATATTTT	CSAIPGQGFGNTIYF
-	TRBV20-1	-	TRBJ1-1	TGCAGTGCTAGATCCAATTGGAACATGAACACTGAAGCTTTCTTT	CSARSNWNMNTEAFF
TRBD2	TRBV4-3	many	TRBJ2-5	TGCGCCAGCAGCCAAGAAAGAAGCGGGGGCCTTGGGACCCAGTACTTC	CASSQERSGGLGTQYF
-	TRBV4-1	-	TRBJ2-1	TGCGCCAGCAGTCCGGCAGGGGATACCTACAATGAGCAGTTCTTC	CASSPAGDTYNEQFF
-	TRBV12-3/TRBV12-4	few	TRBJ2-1	TGTGCCAGCAGTTTAAGGATTGAGGTTAACAATGGACAGTTCTTC	CASSLRIEVNNGQFF
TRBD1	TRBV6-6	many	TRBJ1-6	TGTGCCAGCAATCTCGGACAGGTCTCTTCACCCCTCCACTTT	CASNLGQVSSPLHF
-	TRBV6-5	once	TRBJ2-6	TGTGCCTGCAGCAGTACTGGGGCCAACGTCCTGACTTTC	CACSSTGANVLTF
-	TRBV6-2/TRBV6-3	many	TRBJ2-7	TGTGCCAGCAGTTACTCGACGGGTGCGACTCCCTACGAGCAGTACTTC	CASSYSTGATPYEQYF
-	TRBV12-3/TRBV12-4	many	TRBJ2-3	TGTGCCAGCAGTTTAGATTTGGGGAGCACAGATACGCAGTATTTT	CASSLDLGSTDTQYF
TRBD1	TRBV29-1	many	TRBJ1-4	TGCAGCGTAGCAGGGGGTGAAAAACTGTTTTTT	CSVAGGEKLFF
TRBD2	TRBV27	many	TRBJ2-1	TGTGCCAGCAGACGAGCGGGGGGGCCGTCTTGGGAGCAGTTCTTC	CASRRAGGPSWEQFF
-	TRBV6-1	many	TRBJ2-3	TGTGCCAGCAGTGAAGAGGGGCAGGGAGTTCGAGATACGCAGTATTTT	CASSEEGQGVRDTQYF
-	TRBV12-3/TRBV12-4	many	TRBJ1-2	TGTGCCAGCAGGTCATTAAGGCAAGGGGGTAAAGGCTACACCTTC	CASRSLRQGGKGYTF
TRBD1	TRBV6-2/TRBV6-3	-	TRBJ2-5	TGCGCCAGCATTGGACAGGGAGTAGGCTACAATGAGCAGTACTTC	CASIGQGVGYNEQYF
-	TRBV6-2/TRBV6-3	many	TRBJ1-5	TGTGCCAGCACTTCTACCGGTAATCAGCCCCAGCATTTT	CASTSTGNQPQHF
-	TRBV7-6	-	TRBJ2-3	TGTGCCAGCAGCTTAGATATTAGAGGAACAGATACGCAGTATTTT	CASSLDIRGTDTQYF
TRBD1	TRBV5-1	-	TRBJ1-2	TGCGCCAGCAGCTTGGCGTCGTTCCAGGGGGGTGGCTACACCTTC	CASSLASFQGGGYTF
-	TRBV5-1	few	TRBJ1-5	TGCGCCAGCAGCTTGGACAATCCTAATCAGCCCCAGCATTTT	CASSLDNPNQPQHF
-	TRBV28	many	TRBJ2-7	TGTGCCAGCAGTCCTCCCGGGGGGACAGCTAGCGAGCAGTACTTC	CASSPPGGTASEQYF
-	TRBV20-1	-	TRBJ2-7	TGCAGTGCTAGAGTGCCCAGTCACCGGGGGGAGCAGTACTTC	CSARVPSHRGEQYF
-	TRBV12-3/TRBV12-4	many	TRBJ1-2	TGTGCCAGCAGTTCCTATGAGGGCGCTGGCTACACCTTC	CASSSYEGAGYTF
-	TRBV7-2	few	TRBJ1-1	TGTGCCAGCAGCCGATTTATTGATATGGGCCAGAACACTGAAGCTTTCTTT	CASSRFIDMGQNTEAFF
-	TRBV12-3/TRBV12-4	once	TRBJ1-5	TGTGCCAGCAGTTTAGGGAGAGGGGATAGGAGCAATCAGCCCCAGCATTTT	CASSLGRGDRSNQPQHF
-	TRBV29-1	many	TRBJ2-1	TGCAGCGTTGAACCACAGGGTCGGGATGAGCAGTTCTTC	CSVEPQGRDEQFF
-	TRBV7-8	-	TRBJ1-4	TGTGCCAGCAGCCCGCGCCGCGGGAATAATGAAAAACTGTTTTTT	CASSPRRGNNEKLFF
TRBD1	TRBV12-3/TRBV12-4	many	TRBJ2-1	TGTGCCAGCAGTTGGACAGGGAGTTTGAATGAGCAGTTCTTC	CASSWTGSLNEQFF
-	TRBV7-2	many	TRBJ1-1	TGTGCCAGCAGCTTTCTCAGAGCGAACACTGAAGCTTTCTTT	CASSFLRANTEAFF
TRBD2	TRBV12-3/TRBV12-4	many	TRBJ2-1	TGTGCCAGCAGTACGGGACTAGCGGGGGATGAGCAGTTCTTC	CASSTGLAGDEQFF
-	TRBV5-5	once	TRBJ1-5	TGTGCCAGCAGCTTTTTTCCTATGGGGGCAGAGTATCAGCCCCAGCATTTT	CASSFFPMGAEYQPQHF
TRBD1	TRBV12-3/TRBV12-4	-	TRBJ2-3	TGTGCCAGCAAGACAGGGGTGTTCACAGATATGCAGTATTTT	CASKTGVFTDMQYF